What follows describes a single T cell receptor beta chain. The antigen is not known. This sample stems from a study of cytomegalovirus exposure and HLA in healthy donors. Profiling relied on immunoSEQ multiplex PCR, and the TCRdb table lists in-frame clones only, not all of them. The profile shows 50,000 to 70,000 clones, around 95% of them singletons. General study results and limits: Generally TCR sequences proved uncommon, though certain public TCRs appeared in numerous donors. Reportedly, diagnosis of cytomegalovirus status by the classifier showed high specificity and sensitivity. In vitro data verified a few CMV-associated chains as specific for CMV antigens. Altogether, about 160 TCR beta chains were recorded as cytomegalovirus-associated.

This clonotype was sampled from a young woman in good health and CMV-seropositive. Sequencing used PBMCs.

CDR3 sequence: CASSGTVFSGANVLTF. Here the CDR3 DNA reads TGTGCCAGCAGCGGGACAGTATTCTCTGGGGCCAACGTCCTGACTTTC. The chain joins TRBV9 to TRBJ2-6, with D perhaps TRBD1 (6 bases). V gave up 3 bases and J gave up 0 bases, with 10 bases separating them. CDR1 and CDR2 (germline): SGDLS, YYNGEE. This CDR3 is 16 amino acids long.